The next 5 T cell receptor beta chains were all read from a single sample in a study of early T cells in non-severe SARS-CoV-2 infection. Each CDR3 protein gets one entry after TCRdb re-called the 5' RACE reads with MiXCR. The sample carries over 50,000 distinct CDR3 sequences, roughly 12% recorded once. The sample taken for sequencing was whole blood. The receptors originated from an adult who was a healthcare worker with PCR-confirmed SARS-CoV-2 infection or an uninfected control (not recorded which).

This clonotype was found many times. The genes are TRBV20-1 and TRBJ1-1; 7 bases fit TRBD1. The junction had 10 bases not matched to a gene; V was cut back by 2 bases and J by 1 base. This CDR3 spans 16 amino acids. Germline CDR1 and CDR2: DFQATT and SNEGSKA (reference sequence). The CDR3 bases are TGCAGTGCTAGAACTCTTGCAGGGGGATGGAACACTGAAGCTTTCTTT. It codes for CSARTLAGGWNTEAFF.

This clonotype was picked up many times. This rearrangement joins TRBV20-1 to TRBJ1-5, with unresolved D. The CDR3 has 13 residues. The germline V gene encodes CDR1 DFQATT and CDR2 SNEGSKA (reference sequence). V lost 0 bases, J lost 4 bases, and 7 bases lay in between. CDR3 in DNA: TGCAGTGCTAGAGAACGGGAGAATCAGCCCCAGCATTTT. It encodes CSARERENQPQHF.

This clonotype showed up many times. This chain links TRBV3-1 with TRBJ2-4, with unresolved D. CDR3 size: 17 residues. V was clipped by 2 bases and J by 3 bases, with 17 bases between them. The germline V gene encodes CDR1 LGHDT and CDR2 YNNKEL (reference sequence). DNA of the CDR3: TGTGCCAGCAGCCAATCCCCGGGCTCCCGGCGCAAAAACATTCAGTACTTC. Its translation is CASSQSPGSRRKNIQYF.

This clonotype was recorded a few times. The chain is built from TRBV5-1 and TRBJ1-4; D is possibly TRBD1 (5 bases). There are 14 residues in the CDR3. Germline V gene lookup returns CDR1 SGHRS and CDR2 YFSETQ. The V gene lost 3 bases and the J gene lost 8 bases, with 14 bases spanning the gap. CDR3 sequence reads: CASSSGDRMEKLFF. The CDR3 DNA reads TGCGCCAGCAGCTCCGGGGACCGAATGGAAAAACTGTTTTTT.

Many counts were recorded for this clonotype. The chain uses TRBV9 and TRBJ2-4; 16 bases fit TRBD2. The CDR3 contains 19 residues. Germline V CDR1 and CDR2: SGDLS, YYNGEE. The junction had 18 bases not matched to a gene; V was cut back by 7 bases and J by 8 bases. CDR3 sequence: CASSRDGGTSGGAWDIQYF. In DNA, the CDR3 is TGTGCCAGCTCCCGTGATGGCGGGACTAGCGGGGGGGCCTGGGACATTCAGTACTTC.